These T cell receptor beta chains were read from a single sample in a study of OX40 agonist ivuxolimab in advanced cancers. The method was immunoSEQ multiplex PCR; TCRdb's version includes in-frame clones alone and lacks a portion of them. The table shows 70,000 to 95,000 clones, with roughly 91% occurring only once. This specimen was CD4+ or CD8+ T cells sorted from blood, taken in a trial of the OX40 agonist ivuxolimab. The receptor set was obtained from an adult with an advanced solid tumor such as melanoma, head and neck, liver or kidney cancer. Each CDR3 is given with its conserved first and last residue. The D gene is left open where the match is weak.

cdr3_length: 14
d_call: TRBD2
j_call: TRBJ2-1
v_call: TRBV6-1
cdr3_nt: TGTGCCAGCAGTGAAGTAGCGGGCGTAAATGAGCAGTTCTTC
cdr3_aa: CASSEVAGVNEQFF

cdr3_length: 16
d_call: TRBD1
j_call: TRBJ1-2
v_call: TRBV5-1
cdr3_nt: TGCGCCAGCAGCGGGGGGGCGGACAGGGTTCTCCGTGGCTACACCTTC
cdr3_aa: CASSGGADRVLRGYTF

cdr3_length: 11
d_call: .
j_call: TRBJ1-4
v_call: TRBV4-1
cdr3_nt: TGCGCCAGCGCTAGCGGTGAAAAACTGTTTTTT
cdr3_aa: CASASGEKLFF

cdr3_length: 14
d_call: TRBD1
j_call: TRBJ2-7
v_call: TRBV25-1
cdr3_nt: TGTGCCAGCAGTGCGACAGGGAGCTCCTACGAGCAGTACTTC
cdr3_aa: CASSATGSSYEQYF

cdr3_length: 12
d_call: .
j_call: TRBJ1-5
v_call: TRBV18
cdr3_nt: TGTGCCAGCTCACCAAGGGATCAGCCCCAGCATTTT
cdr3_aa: CASSPRDQPQHF

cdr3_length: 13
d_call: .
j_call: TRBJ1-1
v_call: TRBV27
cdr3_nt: TGTGCCAGCAGTTTAGTGGGGCATACTGAAGCTTTCTTT
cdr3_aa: CASSLVGHTEAFF

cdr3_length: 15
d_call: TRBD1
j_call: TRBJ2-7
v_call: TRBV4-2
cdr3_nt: TGTGCCAGCAGCTCGGGACAGGGGCCCTTCAGCGAGCAGTACTTC
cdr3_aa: CASSSGQGPFSEQYF

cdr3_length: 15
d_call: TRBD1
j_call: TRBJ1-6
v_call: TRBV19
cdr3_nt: TGTGCCAGTAGGCGGGACAGGGGGACGAATTCACCCCTCCACTTT
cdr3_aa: CASRRDRGTNSPLHF

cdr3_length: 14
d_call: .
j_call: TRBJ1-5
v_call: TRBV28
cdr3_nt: TGTGCCAGCAGTTTAGGGGGGAACTATCAGCCCCAGCATTTT
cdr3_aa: CASSLGGNYQPQHF

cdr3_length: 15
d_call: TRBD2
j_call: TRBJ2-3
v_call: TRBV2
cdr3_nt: TGTGCCAGCAGTGAAACTAGCGGGGGCACAGATACGCAGTATTTT
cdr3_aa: CASSETSGGTDTQYF